This T cell receptor (beta chain) came from a study of cytomegalovirus exposure and HLA in healthy donors (TCRdb year 2017). Concerning the study at large: In an earlier analysis of around 540 of the donors, 276 Gb of sequence data and 90 million to 120 million unique TCR beta sequences from roughly 190 million T cells were reported. HLA typing included class I and class II loci at four-digit resolution. Donor age, sex, ethnicity and CMV serostatus were compiled alongside the repertoire data. Among some 410 genotyped donors of the cohort, an average of around 250,000 unique TCR beta nucleotide sequences was sequenced per donor, of which approximately 18% were non-productive. Genome-wide SNP genotypes for about 65% of the roughly 700 donors were used in a later genetic analysis, which treated that subset as a discovery cohort. The aim of the study was to test whether cataloging public T cell receptors could identify signatures of past pathogen exposure. The study profiled the T cell repertoires of 500 to 800 subjects by immunosequencing and related them to cytomegalovirus serostatus. An earlier analysis of around 540 of the donors applied high-throughput TCR beta sequencing to assess whether each TCR beta V gene segment acted as functional or pseudogenic. A later analysis re-analyzed previously published TCR beta repertoires from hundreds of donors and added high-resolution HLA genotyping to study TCR occurrence patterns. An early release that covered 500 to 800 HLA-typed donors contained about 300 gigabases of sequencing data and roughly 84 million unique TCR sequences. All discovery cohort repertoires had been generated using a single sequencing platform. Because of strong linkage in the cohort, a handful of DR-DQ haplotypes were treated as single units for association and clustering. Of the roughly 400 genotyped donors, 65% to 90% were placed in the genetic ancestry cluster associated with self-reported Caucasian donors. Rather than using new phenotypic data, the later analysis identified candidate immune exposures from TCR beta sequences and from how often those sequences occurred across donors. Typing coverage varied by locus: roughly 620-640 donors for A, B, C, DRB1 and DQB1; roughly 500 for DQA1; about 570 for DPA1; 450 to 480 for DPB1. The study combined high-throughput TCR immunosequencing, statistical association of individual TCRs with disease status, and machine learning to predict cytomegalovirus infection status. A separate validation cohort of some 130 different subjects was used in addition to the approximately 640-subject first cohort. Study-wide findings and limitations: A later analysis reported that several top co-occurrence clusters appeared linked to parvovirus B19, influenza, CMV and Epstein-Barr virus. In a later analysis, HLA-associated TCR beta chains showed more clonal expansion and lower generation probabilities than non-associated chains that were equally common. Roughly uniform sequencing depth across donors was assumed in presence/absence analyses, although this assumption may not hold. Immune exposure information for the cohort was limited to CMV serostatus. A later analysis found that most CMV-associated TCR beta chains appeared HLA-restricted, with HLA associations seemingly driven largely by CMV exposure. Correlated functional status among segregating V segments might reflect linkage disequilibrium, but an unknown experimental factor could not be ruled out. An earlier analysis of some 560 of the donors showed that most TCR beta V segments appeared in productive rearrangements either about 87% or about 30% of the time, which broadly matched IMGT annotations. According to a later analysis, TCR association rates differed among HLA loci, with DRB1 alleles showing the most associated TCRs and HLA-C alleles showing the fewest. According to the authors, the approach could potentially be generalized to other disease states and immunological phenotypes. In both the original and validation cohorts, the classifier was reported to diagnose cytomegalovirus status with high specificity and sensitivity. V-gene and J-gene trimming of TCR beta chains was associated with a missense DCLRE1C variant in a later genetic analysis, and the association was replicated in an independent cohort. A further reported finding was that TCR beta sequences accurately predicted the HLA-A and HLA-B alleles for most subjects in the first cohort. Because counts were too low, seventeen rarely observed V segments, including chromosome 9 orphons, were excluded from the earlier analysis of several hundred of the donors. In vitro tests confirmed that a few of the cytomegalovirus-associated TCR beta chains recognize cytomegalovirus antigens. A later genetic analysis reported fewer N-insertions in productive TCRs among donors in an Asian-associated ancestry cluster than the approximately 670-donor mean. Some IMGT-functional V segments, including TRBV6-2 and TRBV6-3, could not be distinguished by the 87-base-pair reads and were therefore excluded. A cluster of highly shared sequence variants was judged likely to represent a technical artifact of the sequencing pipeline. Because some donors lacked HLA typing at each locus, the association tests relied only on the typed subset. Most TCR sequences were seen in very few donors, while some public TCRs were found in many individuals. This cohort had only TCR beta chains sequenced, and the lack of alpha or paired-chain data limited which features could be detected. When HLA alleles, especially DR and DQ, strongly co-occurred, TCR associations were difficult to assign to individual alleles. At a false discovery rate of 0.05, a later analysis linked some 18,000 TCR beta sequences to specific HLA alleles. A total of 164 TCR beta chains were listed by the study as associated with cytomegalovirus.

The CDR3 contains 14 residues, cysteine and phenylalanine counted. Only the CDR3 DNA is retained, 42 bases long and in frame from the first base. As encoded in the germline V gene, CDR1 is SGHAT while CDR2 is FQNNGV. V sheds 4 bases and J sheds 7 bases, leaving 14 bases between their ends. In total, over 600 healthy bone marrow donors made up the cohort. Cohort members were all nominally healthy when sampled, although unrecorded immune exposures were likely present. The donor was CMV seropositive and was included in the group of 290 or so seropositive cohort members. Each donor provided a peripheral blood sample, and peripheral blood mononuclear cells were used for TCR beta sequencing. Genomic DNA extraction from the blood cell samples was performed with the Qiagen DNeasy Blood Extraction Kit. Libraries came from the immunoSEQ multiplex PCR assay. For the multiplex PCR, a mixture combining 60 forward primers for TCR Vbeta segments and 13 reverse primers for TCR Jbeta segments was used. A multiplex PCR assay on genomic DNA amplified the CDR3 region of rearranged TCR beta genes. The Illumina HiSeq System was used to sequence the amplified TCR beta libraries as 87-base-pair reads. Processing in the source paper ran as follows. In a later analysis, roughly 80 million unique TCR beta chains were counted across the 650 to 750 repertoires, and approximately 9.9 million of these chains were shared by at least two donors. Raw reads were error-corrected and collapsed into unique sequences by a nearest-neighbor algorithm in which closely related sequences were merged to remove PCR and sequencing errors. V, D and J gene segments were assigned by aligning CDR3 sequences to IMGT reference sequences. Each retained sequence needed at least a six-nucleotide match to both a V gene segment and a J gene segment. A rearrangement was called productive if the CDR3 had no stop codons and remained in frame with V and J, and every other rearrangement was called non-productive. CDR3 was defined by IMGT convention, running from the second conserved V-encoded cysteine to the conserved J-encoded phenylalanine. The earlier analysis of 500 to 600 of the donors excluded sequences that lacked an unambiguous match to a single V gene segment. In an earlier analysis of roughly 600 of the donors, a V segment was called functional when productive rearrangements were above 56.7%, and segregating when the standard deviation between donors exceeded 5%. A statistical classification framework was built for diagnosing cytomegalovirus status from the catalog of TCR beta chain sequences. In a later analysis, V and J genes were assigned by comparing TCR nucleotide sequences against IMGT/GENE-DB human TR gene sequences. A later analysis assigned CDR3 sequences and most-parsimonious VDJ recombination scenarios with the TCRdist pipeline. In a later analysis, each TCR beta chain was defined by its CDR3 amino acid sequence together with its V-gene family, and reads without a unique V-gene family were excluded. To address suspected cross-contamination and a sequencing artifact, a later analysis removed under 600 highly shared, low-generation-probability nucleotide sequences. For each public chain, a later analysis derived a clonal expansion index from normalized ranks of inferred template counts within each repertoire. Generation probabilities in a later analysis came from a VDJ recombination model fitted to out-of-frame rearrangements, and those results were checked against IGoR. A later analysis scored TCR-TCR, TCR-HLA and TCR-CMV co-occurrence with hypergeometric tests, applying a repertoire-size bias correction to TCR pairs. In a later analysis, false discovery rates were estimated by permuting HLA or CMV assignments 20 times. In a later analysis, co-occurring TCRs were grouped with DBSCAN, and TCRdist sequence similarity was added when clustering was performed within HLA-allele-positive subsets. Repertoires with fewer than 30,000 or more than 120,000 public chains, plus five repertoires with anomalous nucleotide sharing, were excluded from co-occurrence clustering. TCRdb provides this immuneACCESS table in a form limited to in-frame rearrangements. Some clones are lacking; in checked studies, under half of them reflect an unresolved V gene, and why the rest are absent is not known. The DNA was the basis for D and trimming; V, J and clone size are from that table. In all, the sample holds nearly 110,000 clones, and around 75% of those were seen once. 2.5% to 3.5% of the sample comes from the top ten.

Concerning this clone: Which antigen it targets is not known. No much larger clonotype is one base removed from it; base qualities were not supplied.

Material for sequencing was PBMCs. The sequence was collected from a male donor in good health and CMV-seropositive. In this chain, TRBV11-2 is recombined with TRBJ2-1, with a weak D call of TRBD2 (6 bases match). The bases are TGTGCCAGCAGCTCTCCGGGAGCGAGGAATGAGCAGTTCTTC. This translates into CASSSPGARNEQFF.